What follows is one TCR beta chain and its context. This clonotype occurred many times. Its antigen is currently not known. No much larger clone exists at a distance of one base, and base qualities are not known. A case-control design nested within a healthcare worker cohort in London, UK, was used, with weekly nasopharyngeal swab PCR tests and blood sampling performed. Healthcare workers were enrolled in the week of the UK lockdown, from 23 to 31 March 2020, and were followed every week for up to roughly 16 weeks. This entry belongs to a study of early T cells in non-severe SARS-CoV-2 infection listed by TCRdb under 2021. For the study in its entirety: TCR sequencing used bulk RNA from unsorted whole blood, so alpha and beta chains could not be paired.

The library was produced with 5' RACE. For sequencing, a NextSeq 500 was employed. To correct for sequencing error and PCR bias, the TCR library protocol tagged individual cDNA molecules with unique molecular identifiers. Both TCR alpha and beta chains were sequenced, and tight co-correlation was observed between alpha and beta sequence abundances in each sample. The original pipeline was this. Decombinator V4 was used to perform V gene, J gene and CDR3 annotation of TCR sequences. TCRs were defined as expanded if a significant change between any two time points was detected under a Poisson model with p below 0.0001. TCR abundances were normalised to the total number of TCRs sequenced per sample and expressed as counts per million. MAIT TCRs were defined by TRAV1-2 paired with TRAJ12, TRAJ20 or TRAJ33, and iNKT TCRs by TRAV10 paired with TRAJ18. A search of VDJdb, accessed on 1 November 2021, was run for TCRs annotated to CMV, EBV and SARS-CoV-2, with TCRs annotated for multiple antigens excluded. TCRdb redid the processing of the public reads, applying fastp at Q25 and MiXCR, and retained in-frame beta chains. Each CDR3 protein appears once, grouped with its most common genes and DNA. These V and J calls derive from TCRdb rather than the authors' analysis. This sample holds about 59,000 distinct CDR3 sequences; around 13% were observed only once. The ten most abundant clones make up 1.1% to 1.5% of the sample.

Including the terminal cysteine and phenylalanine, the CDR3 comprises 15 residues. Only CDR3 DNA remains: 45 bases, in frame from the first base. Clipping removes 6 bases from V and 2 bases from J, with 8 as the unmatched junction base count. The germline V gene (reference sequence) sets CDR1 to DFQATT and CDR2 to SNEGSKA. Study-wide conclusions, independent of this receptor: VDJdb matching was skewed toward anti-spike CD8 responses and likely underestimated virus-specific expansions, missing private and CD4 specificities.

The chain couples TRBV20-1 to TRBJ2-1; TRBD1 fits 9 bases in the junction. This TCR was sampled from an adult who was a healthcare worker with PCR-confirmed SARS-CoV-2 infection or an uninfected control (not recorded which). Sequencing was done on a sample of whole blood. The sequenced DNA is TGCAGTGCCCCCCTGGGACAGGGAACCTACAATGAGCAGTTCTTC. The translation is CSAPLGQGTYNEQFF.